This T cell receptor (beta chain) was captured in a study of blood T cells in healthy people across ages. Study-wide findings and caveats: From one million sequenced T cells, diversity estimates were lower bounds.

Comments on this clonotype: Antigen: not known.

Using a J-beta primer mix together with a sample-barcoded 5' primer, a second PCR was run for about 6 to 12 cycles. TCRdb reanalysed the 5' RACE reads using MiXCR and keeps one entry per CDR3 protein. In the table there are about 800,000 distinct CDR3 sequences, roughly 60% of which are singletons. CDR3 size: 10 residues. Trimming took 3 bases from V and 7 from J, leaving 6 bases between them. CDR1 is DFQATT and CDR2 is SNEGSKA in the germline V gene (reference sequence). The sequencing input was blood. The J gene is TRBJ1-1, the V gene TRBV20-1, with D hard to call. This clonotype originated in a man aged 30-40 years in good health. The CDR3 is CSASPREAFF. The CDR3, as DNA: TGCAGTGCTAGTCCCCGTGAAGCTTTCTTT.